A single sample is the source of the 18 T cell receptor beta chains below, sequenced in a study of early T cells in non-severe SARS-CoV-2 infection. Each CDR3 protein is one row after TCRdb ran MiXCR on the 5' RACE reads. This table has tens of thousands of distinct CDR3 sequences, roughly 5.7% appearing once. The specimen was whole blood. Receptors were obtained from an adult who was a healthcare worker with PCR-confirmed SARS-CoV-2 infection or an uninfected control (not recorded which).

This clonotype was found many times. Written as DNA, the CDR3 is TGTGCCAGCAGTTACGGGTCCAGGCGATCGGAGACCCAGTACTTC. Translation gives CASSYGSRRSETQYF. This rearrangement joins TRBV6-5 to TRBJ2-5; no clear D. The CDR3 contains 15 residues. V gave up 2 bases and J gave up 5 bases, with 15 bases separating them. Per germline, CDR1 MNHEY and CDR2 SVGAGI.

This clonotype occurred many times. This rearrangement joins TRBV5-1 to TRBJ2-1; 9 nucleotides match TRBD2. Germline loops: CDR1 SGHRS, CDR2 YFSETQ. There are 15 residues in the CDR3. J was trimmed by 8 bases and V by 2 bases; bases with no gene match: 8. The CDR3 spells CASSFAGTSSYEQFF. DNA for the CDR3: TGCGCCAGCAGCTTCGCCGGGACTAGCAGTTATGAGCAGTTCTTC.

This clonotype was seen at least ten times. This chain uses TRBV5-1 with TRBJ2-1; TRBD2 matches 9 bases. The CDR3 runs 13 residues. Per the germline V gene, CDR1 is SGHRS and CDR2 is YFSETQ. V was clipped by 4 bases and J by 6 bases; unmatched bases: 2. CDR3 in DNA: TGCGCCAGCAGCCCAGCGGGAGGCAATGAGCAGTTCTTC. This codes for CASSPAGGNEQFF.

The DNA of the CDR3 is TGTGCCAGCAGCTTCGGACAGGGAAATTCACCCCTCCACTTT. Amino acids: CASSFGQGNSPLHF. The chain couples TRBV7-2 to TRBJ1-6, with TRBD1 identical over 8 bases. CDR1 is SGHTA and CDR2 is FQGNSA in the germline V gene. CDR3 length equals 14 residues. V lost 3 bases, J lost 7 bases, and 2 bases stayed unmatched.

This chain's CDR3 is CASSGLAGKNIQYF. CDR3 nucleotide sequence: TGTGCCAGCAGCGGACTAGCGGGGAAAAACATTCAGTACTTC. V is TRBV3-1 and J is TRBJ2-4; TRBD2 agrees at 12 bases. J was trimmed by 4 bases and V by 5 bases; bases with no gene match: 0. This CDR3 contains 14 residues. The germline V gene has CDR1 LGHDT and CDR2 YNNKEL (reference sequence).

J is TRBJ2-6 and V is TRBV29-1; the match to TRBD1 covers 8 bases. The V and J ends lost 6 bases and 1 base, in that order; junction bases with no gene match: 2. The germline CDR1 and CDR2 sequences are SQVTM and ANQGSEA. This CDR3 region has 14 residues. The CDR3 DNA reads TGCAGCGTAGGACAGGGTTCTGGGGCCAACGTCCTGACTTTC. Translated: CSVGQGSGANVLTF.

This clonotype was picked up a small number of times. The V call is TRBV20-1, the J call TRBJ2-1, with 10 bases matching TRBD2. The CDR3 totals 16 residues. Germline CDR1 reads DFQATT; CDR2 reads SNEGSKA (reference sequence). V lost 6 bases, J lost 8 bases, and 16 bases stayed unmatched. CDR3 sequence: CSALLAGSFISHEQFF. In nucleotides, the CDR3 is TGCAGTGCCCTACTAGCGGGGTCTTTCATTTCTCATGAGCAGTTCTTC.

The gene calls are TRBV6-1 and TRBJ2-3, with TRBD1 matching over 9 bases. V gave up 3 bases and J gave up 3 bases; unmatched junction bases: 7. CDR1 is MNHNS and CDR2 is SASEGT in the germline V gene. CDR3 length: 16 amino acids. The CDR3 nucleotides are TGTGCCAGCAGTGAGTTCACAGGGGGCGTTACAGATACGCAGTATTTT. Translated, it gives CASSEFTGGVTDTQYF.

The chain employs TRBV4-3 and TRBJ2-1, with 7 positions matching TRBD2. The CDR3 runs 16 residues. CDR1 is LGHNA and CDR2 is YSLEER in the germline V gene. V shed 1 base and J 4 bases; nucleotides not matched to a gene: 7. The CDR3 loop is CASSQARLAEYNEQFF. CDR3 nucleotide sequence: TGCGCCAGCAGCCAAGCCCGCCTAGCGGAATACAATGAGCAGTTCTTC.

V is TRBV7-6 and J is TRBJ2-2; TRBD1 or TRBD2 may be the D gene (5 bases each). The germline V gene has CDR1 SGHVS and CDR2 FNYEAQ. The V end was cut by 5 bases, the J end by 1 base, with 14 bases between. CDR3 length: 16 residues. The CDR3 coding sequence is TGTGCCAGCAGCCATAGTGCTGGGGGGAACACCGGGGAGCTGTTTTTT. It encodes CASSHSAGGNTGELFF.

In this sample, this clonotype turned up many times. The chain is built from TRBV27 and TRBJ2-3, with D perhaps matching TRBD2 (6 bases). The CDR3 extends over 15 amino acids. Trimming cost V 5 bases and J 0 bases, with 12 bases left between them. The germline CDR1 and CDR2 sequences are MNHEY and SMNVEV (reference sequence). Here the CDR3 reads CASSPPGLSTDTQYF. The CDR3 region has the DNA TGTGCCAGCAGTCCTCCGGGACTCAGCACAGATACGCAGTATTTT.

Many counts were recorded for this clonotype. The chain joins TRBV19 to TRBJ2-1; D is tentatively TRBD1 or TRBD2 (5 bases each). Germline CDR1 reads LNHDA; CDR2 reads SQIVND (reference sequence). The CDR3 extends over 16 amino acids. V gave up 6 bases and J gave up 14 bases, with 29 bases separating them. CDR3: CASSGTTMQRLQEKFF. The DNA for the CDR3 is TGTGCCAGTAGCGGGACCACCATGCAGAGGCTTCAAGAAAAGTTCTTC.

The J gene is TRBJ2-5, the V gene TRBV6-6, with D hard to call. This CDR3 is 13 amino acids long. CDR1 and CDR2 from the germline V gene are MNHNY and SVGAGI (reference sequence). V dropped 6 bases and J dropped 1 base, with 9 bases sitting between them. CDR3 nucleotide sequence: TGTGCCAGCAGCTCAGGTAGCCAAGAGACCCAGTACTTC. Translated, it gives CASSSGSQETQYF.

This clonotype was seen ten or more times. The chain employs TRBV5-1 and TRBJ2-3; TRBD1 is a possible D gene (6 bases). The CDR3 totals 12 residues. Per germline, CDR1 SGHRS and CDR2 YFSETQ. The V gene lost 0 bases and the J gene lost 10 bases, with 9 bases spanning the gap. The CDR3 sequence: CASSLDRVAQYF. The DNA for the CDR3 is TGCGCCAGCAGCTTGGACAGGGTGGCGCAGTATTTT.

This clonotype came up many times. This chain joins TRBV11-2 and TRBJ2-7; 10 nucleotides line up with TRBD1. Germline V gene lookup returns CDR1 SGHAT and CDR2 FQNNGV. CDR3 length equals 14 residues. J was trimmed by 6 bases and V by 5 bases; bases with no gene match: 7. CDR3 amino acids: CASSPRDRGGEQYF. The CDR3 DNA reads as TGTGCCAGCAGCCCCCGGGACAGGGGTGGCGAGCAGTACTTC.

The table lists this clonotype with many counts. J is TRBJ1-6 and V is TRBV18; D is possibly TRBD1 (5 bases). CDR3 length: 13 amino acids. V lost 3 bases and J 8 bases, leaving 8 bases between the germline ends. Germline V gene lookup returns CDR1 KGHSH and CDR2 LQKENI. The CDR3 nucleotides are TGTGCCAGCTCACCCGGGGCAGATTCACCCCTCCACTTT. As protein: CASSPGADSPLHF.

This clonotype has more than one count but fewer than ten. This chain uses TRBV18 with TRBJ1-1; D not certain. The V end lost 5 bases, the J end lost 1 base, and 11 bases lay between the germline ends. Germline V CDR1 and CDR2: KGHSH, LQKENI. The CDR3 length is 14 residues. This CDR3 is CASSRVGKNTEAFF. The CDR3 bases are TGTGCCAGCTCAAGAGTGGGCAAGAACACTGAAGCTTTCTTT.

The V and J genes are TRBV5-1 and TRBJ1-1; D is unclear. V shed 3 bases and J shed 9 bases, with 18 bases lying between them. The CDR3 is made up of 14 amino acids. The germline V gene has CDR1 SGHRS and CDR2 YFSETQ. This CDR3 reads CASSSLISAQKAFF. Here the CDR3 DNA reads TGCGCCAGCAGCTCACTAATCTCCGCACAAAAAGCTTTCTTT.